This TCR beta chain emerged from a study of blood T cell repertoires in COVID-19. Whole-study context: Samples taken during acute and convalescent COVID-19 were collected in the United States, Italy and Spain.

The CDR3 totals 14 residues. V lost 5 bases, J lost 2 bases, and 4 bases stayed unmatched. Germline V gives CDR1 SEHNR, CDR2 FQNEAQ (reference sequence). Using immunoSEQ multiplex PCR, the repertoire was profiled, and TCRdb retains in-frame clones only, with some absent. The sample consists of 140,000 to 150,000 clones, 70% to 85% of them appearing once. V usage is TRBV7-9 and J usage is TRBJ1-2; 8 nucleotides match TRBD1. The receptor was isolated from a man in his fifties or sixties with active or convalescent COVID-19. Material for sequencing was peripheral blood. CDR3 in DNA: TGTGCCAGCAGCGCCGGACAGGGAAACTATGGCTACACCTTC. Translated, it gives CASSAGQGNYGYTF.